One sample yielded the 27 T cell receptor beta chains listed below, sequenced in a study of cytomegalovirus exposure and HLA in healthy donors. Use of 60 Vbeta and 13 Jbeta primers characterized the PCR. The method was immunoSEQ multiplex PCR; TCRdb's version includes in-frame clones alone and lacks a portion of them. The repertoire holds over 150,000 clones, with about 80% as singletons. The specimen was PBMCs. The receptor source for this set is a boy younger than 18 in good health and CMV-seronegative.

The chain is built from TRBV30 and TRBJ2-1, with TRBD2 matching over 11 bases. The germline CDR1 and CDR2 sequences are GTSNPN and SVGIG (reference sequence). J lost 12 bases, V lost 2 bases, and 12 bases had no gene match. This CDR3 is built from 15 residues. CDR3 residues: CAWSYGASGGPGQFF. CDR3 DNA: TGTGCCTGGAGTTACGGGGCTAGCGGGGGGCCGGGGCAGTTCTTC.

In its sample, this clone was seen once. The V call is TRBV6-5, the J call TRBJ2-3; a weak D match, TRBD2 (5 bases). The CDR3 sequence is 14 residues long. Trimming pared 4 bases from V and 3 bases from J, leaving 11 bases between. CDR1 is MNHEY, CDR2 SVGAGI, per germline. CDR3 in amino acids: CASSFREYTDTQYF. For the CDR3, the DNA is TGTGCCAGCAGTTTTAGGGAGTATACAGATACGCAGTATTTT.

Remarks on this clone: At one of its ends the junction is not consistent with the germline gene, which may arise from a read error. The V gene is TRBV7-9, the J gene TRBJ2-5; TRBD2 agrees at 12 bases. Per the germline V gene, CDR1 is SEHNR and CDR2 is FQNEAQ (reference sequence). CDR3 length: 16 amino acids. CDR3 sequence reads: CSSRRATSGSGETQYF. The DNA of the CDR3 is TGTTCCAGCAGGCGAGCGACTAGCGGGAGCGGAGAGACCCAGTACTTC.

This clone was detected only a few times. The V and J genes are TRBV6-5 and TRBJ2-7; a weak D match, TRBD1 (6 bases). The CDR3 covers 14 residues. V lost 5 bases and J 0 bases, leaving 11 bases between the germline ends. Looked up from germline, CDR1 is MNHEY and CDR2 is SVGAGI. CDR3 bases: TGTGCCAGCAGTCCAGGGGAAAGCTCCTACGAGCAGTACTTC. It codes for CASSPGESSYEQYF.

The V and J genes are TRBV13 and TRBJ1-2, with TRBD1 matching 12 bases. After removal of 4 bases from V and 3 bases from J, the junction contained 6 bases not matched to a gene. CDR3 size: 16 residues. Looked up from germline, CDR1 is PRHDT and CDR2 is FYEKMQ (reference sequence). As DNA, the CDR3 is TGTGCCAGCAGCTGGGGACAGGGGGCGCAGCACTATGGCTACACCTTC. The encoded protein is CASSWGQGAQHYGYTF.

This chain uses TRBV27 with TRBJ1-2; 8 positions match TRBD1. The trim removed 6 bases at V and 4 bases at J, leaving 7 bases unmatched. The length of the CDR3 is 14 residues. Germline V gives CDR1 MNHEY, CDR2 SMNVEV (reference sequence). The CDR3 nucleotides are TGTGCCAGCAGATCTGGACAGGGAACCTATGGCTACACCTTC. It yields the protein CASRSGQGTYGYTF.

This chain connects TRBV27 to TRBJ2-1, with 7 bases lining up with TRBD2. Germline values: CDR1 MNHEY, CDR2 SMNVEV (reference sequence). CDR3 length equals 15 residues. V lost 0 bases and J lost 7; bases outside the gene matches: 6. The CDR3 DNA sequence: TGTGCCAGCAGTTTATCTCGGGGAGGGGTAAATGAGCAGTTCTTC. Translation: CASSLSRGGVNEQFF.

This CDR3 reads CASSLGTSGDIQYF. DNA of the CDR3: TGTGCCAGCAGCCTCGGGACTAGCGGGGACATTCAGTACTTC. The chain is built from TRBV5-5 and TRBJ2-4; 13 bases map to TRBD2. With V trimmed by 4 bases and J by 8 bases, 3 bases remained unmatched. The CDR3 extends over 14 amino acids. Germline V gives CDR1 SGHKS, CDR2 YYEKEE (reference sequence).

The chain links TRBV7-8 to TRBJ1-1; weak D call: TRBD1 (5 bases). This CDR3 spans 13 amino acids. V lost 3 bases and J 3 bases, leaving 8 bases between the germline ends. Germline lookup yields CDR1 SGHVS and CDR2 FQNEAQ. The CDR3 loop reads CASSFGGYTEAFF. The CDR3 DNA reads as TGTGCCAGCAGCTTCGGGGGGTACACTGAAGCTTTCTTT.

V usage is TRBV5-1 and J usage is TRBJ2-1; weak D call: TRBD1 (6 bases). The CDR3 runs 15 residues. CDR1 is SGHRS, CDR2 YFSETQ, per germline. V was shortened by 7 bases and J by 5 bases, with 19 bases between the two germline ends. The CDR3 bases are TGCGCCAGCGCCCTGGCGACAGGCCCCCACAATGAGCAGTTCTTC. It yields the protein CASALATGPHNEQFF.

The chain uses TRBV5-1 and TRBJ2-7, with 9 bases aligning to TRBD1. The CDR3 consists of 15 residues. V shed 5 bases and J 3 bases; nucleotides not matched to a gene: 9. The V gene's germline CDR1 is SGHRS and CDR2 YFSETQ. CDR3 DNA: TGCGCCAGCAGTCAAATCGGGACAGGGCGCTACGAGCAGTACTTC. Amino acids: CASSQIGTGRYEQYF.

The V gene is TRBV19, the J gene TRBJ1-1, with TRBD1 matching 7 bases. Trimming took 5 bases from V and 6 from J; bases not matched to a gene: 9. Germline V lookup: CDR1 LNHDA, CDR2 SQIVND (reference sequence). This CDR3 has 14 residues. CDR3 sequence reads: CASSGRQGSSEAFF. The DNA of the CDR3 is TGTGCCAGTAGTGGCAGACAGGGTTCGTCTGAAGCTTTCTTT.

V gene TRBV4-2 combines with J gene TRBJ1-1, with 9 positions matching TRBD1. Germline CDR1 and CDR2: LGHNA and YNFKEQ. Trimming removed 0 bases from V and 6 bases from J; junction bases left unmatched: 5. The CDR3 extends over 15 amino acids. The CDR3 nucleotides are TGTGCCAGCAGCCAAGACCGGGACAGGGCTCCTGAAGCTTTCTTT. Its protein product is CASSQDRDRAPEAFF.

The V and J genes are TRBV5-1 and TRBJ1-2; 9 nucleotides agree with TRBD1. The germline gives CDR1 SGHRS, CDR2 YFSETQ. Germline trimming cut 4 bases from V and 6 bases from J; bases unmatched to any gene: 13. The CDR3 length is 16 residues. CDR3 sequence (DNA): TGCGCCAGCAGCGCATCAAGGACAGGGGTTCAGGATGGCTACACCTTC. Translation gives CASSASRTGVQDGYTF.

The chain recombines TRBV7-3 with TRBJ2-1; no definite D call. Trimming pared 2 bases from V and 9 bases from J, leaving 14 bases between. CDR3 length: 14 residues. Per germline, CDR1 SGHTA and CDR2 FQGTGA. For the CDR3, the DNA is TGTGCCAGCAGCTTAGGGCGCGTAGAGTCTGAGCAGTTCTTC. Protein product: CASSLGRVESEQFF. Complete variable domain (other parts from reference TRBV7-3 and TRBJ2-1): GAGVSQTPSNKVTEKGKYVELRCDPISGHTALYWYRQSLGQGPEFLIYFQGTGAADDSGLPNDRFFAVRPEGSVSTLKIQRTERGDSAVYLCASSLGRVESEQFFGPGTRLTVL.

V gene TRBV19 combines with J gene TRBJ1-2, with D possibly being TRBD1 (5 bases). Germline CDR1 is LNHDA and CDR2 is SQIVND (reference sequence). Trimming took off 8 bases at V and 0 bases at J, with 19 bases between the two ends. The CDR3 is 16 amino acids. The CDR3 reads CASVPYSVGANYGYTF. The CDR3 nucleotides are TGTGCCAGTGTCCCCTACTCGGTAGGGGCTAACTATGGCTACACCTTC. The full variable domain, in which reference TRBV19 and TRBJ1-2 provide the parts outside the CDR3, is DGGITQSPKYLFRKEGQNVTLSCEQNLNHDAMYWYRQDPGQGLRLIYYSQIVNDFQKGDIAEGYSVSREKKESFPLTVTSAQKNPTAFYLCASVPYSVGANYGYTFGSGTRLTVV.

The J gene is TRBJ1-2, the V gene TRBV12-5; TRBD1 is a possible D gene (6 bases). Germline V gene lookup returns CDR1 LGHNT and CDR2 FRNRAP. V lost 0 bases and J lost 6, with 17 bases in between. The CDR3 sequence is 16 residues long. CDR3 nucleotides: TGTGCTAGTGGTTTGGTGAGGGAGGGGGAAAAGGATGGCTACACCTTC. Protein: CASGLVREGEKDGYTF.

J is TRBJ1-2 and V is TRBV19; D remains unclear. CDR3 length: 12 residues. V lost 5 bases, J lost 4 bases, and 8 bases lay in between. CDR1 and CDR2 from the germline V gene are LNHDA and SQIVND (reference sequence). As DNA, the CDR3 is TGTGCCAGTAGTGCGTACAGCTATGGCTACACCTTC. Protein: CASSAYSYGYTF.

The gene calls are TRBV9 and TRBJ1-6; D remains ambiguous. Germline CDR1 is SGDLS and CDR2 is YYNGEE. The CDR3 contains 15 residues. Trimming shortened V by 2 bases and J by 8 bases, and 14 bases separated the two germline ends. The CDR3 bases are TGTGCCAGCAGCGTCTCGGGGTTGAAGGATTCACCCCTCCACTTT. It yields the protein CASSVSGLKDSPLHF.

This sequence joins TRBV6-1 and TRBJ1-5; perhaps TRBD1 as D (6 bases). Trimming stripped 6 bases from V and 3 bases from J, with 15 bases between. The CDR3 has 15 amino acids. Looked up from germline, CDR1 is MNHNS and CDR2 is SASEGT. The CDR3 bases are TGTGCCAGCAGAGGACAGTTTCTTACCAATCAGCCCCAGCATTTT. Amino acids: CASRGQFLTNQPQHF.

V and J are TRBV4-1 and TRBJ2-1, with a possible D match to TRBD2 (6 bases). V lost 1 base and J lost 5, with 9 bases in between. Germline CDR1 MGHRA, CDR2 YSYEKL. This CDR3 comprises 14 residues. The CDR3 nucleotides read TGCGCCAGCAGCCAAGGGGCTAGCGACAATGAGCAGTTCTTC. This translates into CASSQGASDNEQFF.

This clone has a handful of counts. V is TRBV19 and J is TRBJ1-4; 8 bases agree with TRBD1. The CDR3 runs to 15 residues. Germline V gene data show CDR1 as LNHDA and CDR2 as SQIVND (reference sequence). Trimming removed 2 bases from V and 10 bases from J; junction bases left unmatched: 9. CDR3 residues: CASSIFAGGEGKLFF. The CDR3 bases are TGTGCCAGTAGTATATTCGCAGGGGGCGAGGGAAAACTGTTTTTT.

The rearrangement joins TRBV10-3 to TRBJ1-2; 12 bases agree with TRBD1. Germline V gene data show CDR1 as ENHRY and CDR2 as SYGVKD. V shed 3 bases, J shed 8 bases, and the junction held 10 bases outside the gene matches. This CDR3 contains 16 residues. The CDR3 nucleotides read TGTGCCATCAGTGAAATTGTGGGACAGGGGGCTGAAGGCTACACCTTC. Translation gives CAISEIVGQGAEGYTF.

J is TRBJ2-2 and V is TRBV10-3; TRBD2 is a possible D gene (5 bases). There are 15 residues in the CDR3. V lost 2 bases and J lost 5, with 12 bases in between. CDR1 is ENHRY and CDR2 is SYGVKD in the germline V gene. The CDR3 region is CAISEAGSGTGELFF. The CDR3 nucleotides read TGTGCCATCAGTGAGGCGGGCTCTGGGACCGGGGAGCTGTTTTTT.

The rearrangement joins TRBV10-3 to TRBJ2-2, with TRBD2 identical over 8 bases. The ends lost 2 bases at V and 4 bases at J; junction bases unmatched: 3. The CDR3 has 15 residues. Germline V gene data show CDR1 as ENHRY and CDR2 as SYGVKD. The CDR3 bases are TGTGCCATCAGTGAGACTAGCGGAGGCACCGGGGAGCTGTTTTTT. Its translation: CAISETSGGTGELFF.

The rearrangement uses TRBV9 and TRBJ1-2; D is possibly TRBD1 (5 bases). This CDR3 spans 14 amino acids. From germline, CDR1 is SGDLS and CDR2 YYNGEE. The V gene lost 4 bases and the J gene lost 8 bases, with 18 bases spanning the gap. For the CDR3, the DNA is TGTGCCAGCAGCATCGGTACAGGAATGAGCGGCTACACCTTC. It yields the protein CASSIGTGMSGYTF.

This clone came up a few times. The V gene is TRBV9, the J gene TRBJ1-2; 10 bases agree with TRBD1. The trim removed 0 bases at V and 8 bases at J, leaving 4 bases unmatched. The CDR3 sequence is 14 residues long. Per germline, CDR1 SGDLS and CDR2 YYNGEE. For the CDR3, the DNA is TGTGCCAGCAGCGTAGAGACAGGGGGCGACGGCTACACCTTC. Residues: CASSVETGGDGYTF.